Each of the 7 T cell receptor beta chains below was sequenced from the same sample in a study of OX40 agonist ivuxolimab in advanced cancers. Clones were sequenced by immunoSEQ multiplex PCR, and TCRdb holds only the in-frame ones, with some missing. The table includes around 68,000 clones, around 83% detected once. The sequences come from CD4+ or CD8+ T cells sorted from blood, collected in a trial of the OX40 agonist ivuxolimab. Receptors were obtained from an adult with an advanced solid tumor such as melanoma, head and neck, liver or kidney cancer.

The sample holds one count of this clone. This chain uses TRBV5-4 with TRBJ2-7; 9 bases are a match to TRBD1. Germline V gene data show CDR1 as SGHNT and CDR2 as YYREEE (reference sequence). The CDR3 is 14 residues long. After removal of 4 bases from V and 1 base from J, the junction contained 3 bases not matched to a gene. The CDR3 DNA sequence: TGTGCCAGCAGCGTTGACAGGGGGTCCTACGAGCAGTACTTC. This translates into CASSVDRGSYEQYF.

This clone was counted only a few times. V is TRBV4-1 and J is TRBJ2-4; 15 bases agree with TRBD2. Germline lookup yields CDR1 MGHRA and CDR2 YSYEKL. V lost 4 bases, J lost 1 base, and 8 bases stayed unmatched. This CDR3 is built from 19 residues. The chain's CDR3 is CASSRGLAGGRGAKNIQYF. CDR3 coding DNA: TGCGCCAGCAGCCGAGGACTAGCGGGAGGGCGGGGGGCCAAAAACATTCAGTACTTC.

This clone occurred many times. The rearrangement uses TRBV2 and TRBJ1-2; D call uncertain. The V gene's germline CDR1 is SNHLY and CDR2 FYNNEI. The CDR3 sequence is 9 residues long. Between the trimmed V and J ends, which lost 7 bases and 8 bases, there was a span of 5 bases. The CDR3 nucleotides are TGTGCCAGCAAACCCGGCTACACCTTC. Amino acids: CASKPGYTF.

The rearrangement joins TRBV11-3 to TRBJ2-3; D ambiguous. Trimming shortened V by 6 bases and J by 6 bases, and 19 bases separated the two germline ends. This CDR3 has 15 residues. Germline loops: CDR1 SGHNT, CDR2 YENEEA. The CDR3 DNA follows: TGTGCCAGCAGTCCGGGCGATTCGTCTGTCGATACGCAGTATTTT. This encodes CASSPGDSSVDTQYF.

The chain combines TRBV29-1 with TRBJ2-7; 13 positions match TRBD2. The CDR3 has 15 amino acids. Trimming at V came to 3 bases and at J to 2 bases, leaving 4 bases not matched to a gene. Germline lookup yields CDR1 SQVTM and CDR2 ANQGSEA. In nucleotides, the CDR3 is TGCAGCGTTGAGACGGGGACTAGCGGGGCCTACGAGCAGTACTTC. It encodes CSVETGTSGAYEQYF.

The chain is built from TRBV6-5 and TRBJ2-2; D tentatively reads TRBD1 or TRBD2 (6 bases each). The length of the CDR3 is 15 residues. The V end was cut by 4 bases, the J end by 5 bases, with 14 bases between. Germline V gene lookup returns CDR1 MNHEY and CDR2 SVGAGI. The CDR3 region has the DNA TGTGCCAGCAGTTTTTCAGGGGCGGGGACCGGGGAGCTGTTTTTT. It is translated as CASSFSGAGTGELFF.

Only one count was recorded for this clone. The J gene is TRBJ2-5, the V gene TRBV29-1; perhaps TRBD1 as D (6 bases). CDR1 and CDR2 from the germline V gene are SQVTM and ANQGSEA. V was pared by 4 bases and J by 7 bases, with 19 bases between. This CDR3 is 14 amino acids long. The CDR3 bases are TGCAGCGTTGGGGACAACAGGGAGCCCCGGACCCAGTACTTC. This encodes CSVGDNREPRTQYF.